The sequence of this T cell receptor (beta chain) was determined in a study of blood T cell repertoires in COVID-19 (dated by TCRdb to about 2020). Background on the whole study: Collaborator samples came from the United States, Italy and Spain and covered acute and convalescent phases of COVID-19. The prospective study material was composed of cDNA or gDNA derived from T cells, B-cell-depleted T cells, or PBMCs. Deeply sampled blood TCRbeta repertoires from subjects exposed to, actively infected with, or recovered from COVID-19 were included in the dataset. The repertoires were released in a freely available public database intended as a resource for research on the immune response to SARS-CoV-2. Samples came from the ongoing ImmuneRACE study (first 160 participants) plus 1,254 subjects from 6 global collaborators. A de-identified subject ID, COVID-19 status, age in years and sex were almost always included in the sample metadata. Where available, HLA class I and class II types were obtained from metadata supplied by the sample provider rather than from assay-based typing.

On this clone itself: The target of this receptor is not known. Base quality data are lacking; no much larger clone is found one base away.

The collaborating institutions used their own protocols to collect whole blood in K2EDTA tubes. For TCRbeta analysis, collaborators shipped samples as frozen whole blood, isolated PBMCs, or DNA extracted from either of those sample types. The immunoSEQ Assay, a bias-controlled multiplex PCR, was used to amplify TCRbeta CDR3 regions from genomic DNA. As for the original processing: Within the assay, amplification of reference gene primers was used to estimate how many nucleated cells each sample contained. To quantify the absolute abundance of each unique TCRbeta CDR3 rearrangement, sequence reads were collapsed and filtered. Productive Simpson clonality was computed per sample as the square root of Simpson's diversity index over productive rearrangements. The table comes from immuneACCESS by way of TCRdb, which keeps in-frame sequences with V and J called. Part of the clones is missing from these tables; in studies checked, under half for an unresolved V gene and the rest for unknown reasons. Clonal size and the V and J genes are those of that table, whereas D and trimming came from the DNA. The sample yields 40,000 to 45,000 clones; roughly nine tenths were counted once. Jointly, the top ten make up around 6.5% of the sample.

Broad study findings and their caveats: Clinical and demographic metadata were provided uncurated, with the amount varying by source and participant.

Spanning cysteine to phenylalanine, the CDR3 consists of 13 amino acids. Only the CDR3 portion is preserved as DNA: 39 bases, with reading frame beginning at the first base. The germline V gene (reference sequence) gives CDR1 as LNHDA and CDR2 as SQIVND. Between the V and J ends, shortened by 3 bases and 0 bases respectively, the junction contains 6 bases. The clonotype comes from a human donor in a cohort sampled during active COVID-19. Recombination joined TRBV19 with TRBJ2-7, with no reliable assignment of the D segment. The source material was peripheral blood. The sequenced DNA is TGTGCCAGTAGTATTGAACACTCCTACGAGCAGTACTTC. Its translation is CASSIEHSYEQYF.